What follows are 17 T cell receptor beta chains derived from one specimen sequenced in a study of spatial heterogeneity in lung cancer. Time point: sample taken at primary tumor resection. Whole RNA was taken from tumor, nontumor lung or frozen PBMC; it was then sequenced unsorted. Via MiXCR, TCRdb re-called the 5' RACE reads, giving one row per CDR3 protein. Here the sample spans roughly 17,000 distinct CDR3 sequences, roughly a fifth being singletons. The source was PBMCs, collected at surgery. Receptors were obtained from a male donor with early-stage non-small cell lung cancer.

In the case of this clonotype: One end of the junction fails to match germline, which may point to a read error. The J gene is TRBJ2-3, the V gene TRBV7-7; D is undetermined. The CDR3 has 13 residues. The germline V gene has CDR1 SSHAT and CDR2 FNYEAQ (reference sequence). CDR3 DNA: TGTGCTAGCAGCTTAGGGCCCACAGATACGCAGTATTTT. Translation gives CASSLGPTDTQYF.

V usage is TRBV12-3 or TRBV12-4 and J usage is TRBJ1-2; 7 bases match TRBD1. J gave up 4 bases and V 5 bases, and 7 bases lay outside the gene matches. CDR3 length: 14 residues. CDR3 amino acids: CASSPTDRAYGYTF. The CDR3 nucleotides are TGTGCCAGCAGTCCCACAGACAGGGCCTATGGCTACACCTTC.

This clonotype was observed a few times. The rearrangement uses TRBV7-9 and TRBJ2-5; D gene unclear. The CDR3 length is 14 residues. With 4 bases removed from V and 1 base from J, the gap between germline ends came to 10 bases. Germline V lookup: CDR1 SEHNR, CDR2 FQNEAQ (reference sequence). The CDR3, as DNA: TGTGCCAGCAGCTCCCCCGGCGGCCAAGAGACCCAGTACTTC. It specifies CASSSPGGQETQYF.

This clonotype was detected only a few times. This chain links TRBV7-9 with TRBJ1-1; D possibly corresponds to TRBD1 (5 bases). In germline, CDR1 is SEHNR, CDR2 FQNEAQ (reference sequence). The CDR3 length is 15 residues. Trimming pared 2 bases from V and 0 bases from J, leaving 10 bases between. CDR3 residues: CASSLFPGLNTEAFF. The CDR3 region has the DNA TGTGCCAGCAGCTTATTCCCAGGGCTGAACACTGAAGCTTTCTTT.

This sequence joins TRBV12-3 or TRBV12-4 and TRBJ1-1; tentatively, D is TRBD1 (6 bases). Trimming removed 3 bases from V and 3 bases from J, with 11 bases in between. The CDR3 length is 14 residues. The DNA of the CDR3 is TGTGCCAGCAGTTTCGGGGACACCTACACTGAAGCTTTCTTT. It encodes CASSFGDTYTEAFF.

The genes are TRBV19 and TRBJ1-2; TRBD1 matches 7 bases. CDR3 length equals 14 residues. CDR1 LNHDA and CDR2 SQIVND come from the germline V gene (reference sequence). V lost 5 bases and J lost 7; bases outside the gene matches: 10. The CDR3 region has the DNA TGTGCCAGTAGTGCGGAGGGGACAGCCGGTGGCTACACCTTC. This sequence encodes CASSAEGTAGGYTF.

The table lists this clonotype with many counts. The chain links TRBV13 to TRBJ1-5, with D hard to call. V gave up 0 bases and J gave up 7 bases, with 4 bases separating them. The CDR3 is 12 amino acids. From germline, CDR1 is PRHDT and CDR2 FYEKMQ (reference sequence). For the CDR3, the DNA is TGTGCCAGCAGCTTAGGGAGACAGCCCCAGCATTTT. Amino acid sequence: CASSLGRQPQHF.

This chain joins TRBV7-9 and TRBJ2-3, with a weak D call TRBD1 (5 bases). This CDR3 region has 13 residues. V was cut by 8 bases and J by 1 base, with 10 bases left in between. CDR1 and CDR2 from the germline V gene are SEHNR and FQNEAQ (reference sequence). CDR3 in amino acids: CASQGWGTDTQYF. The CDR3 bases are TGTGCCAGCCAGGGATGGGGCACAGATACGCAGTATTTT.

The sample holds many counts of this clonotype. The rearrangement uses TRBV11-2 and TRBJ2-6, with D uncertain. The length of the CDR3 is 14 residues. The V and J ends lost 4 bases and 0 bases respectively, with 4 bases between them. CDR1 SGHAT and CDR2 FQNNGV come from the germline V gene. CDR3 DNA: TGTGCCAGCAGCTCATTCTCTGGGGCCAACGTCCTGACTTTC. Translating it yields CASSSFSGANVLTF.

This chain joins TRBV6-5 and TRBJ1-4; the match to TRBD1 covers 7 bases. CDR1 MNHEY and CDR2 SVGAGI come from the germline V gene. Trimming at V came to 0 bases and at J to 3 bases, leaving 4 bases not matched to a gene. The CDR3 sequence is 16 residues long. CDR3 bases: TGTGCCAGCAGTTACTCATGGACAGGTCCTAATGAAAAACTGTTTTTT. It codes for CASSYSWTGPNEKLFF.

This clonotype is medium-sized. The J gene is TRBJ2-1, the V gene TRBV7-3, with TRBD2 identical over 12 bases. The V segment lost 5 bases and the J segment 7 bases; nucleotides outside the gene matches: 6. This CDR3 comprises 15 residues. Germline CDR1 is SGHTA and CDR2 is FQGTGA. The CDR3, as DNA: TGTGCCAGCAGCCTCACTAGCGGGAGGTATAATGAGCAGTTCTTC. Translated, it gives CASSLTSGRYNEQFF.

The V and J genes are TRBV7-9 and TRBJ2-1; the match to TRBD2 covers 7 bases. This CDR3 region has 15 residues. V lost 7 bases to trimming and J lost 6 bases; unmatched junction nucleotides: 12. Germline CDR1 and CDR2: SEHNR and FQNEAQ (reference sequence). The CDR3 sequence is CASNLGRTDSNEQFF. CDR3 in DNA: TGTGCCAGCAACCTCGGGAGGACGGATTCCAATGAGCAGTTCTTC.

This chain links TRBV5-8 with TRBJ2-2, with 8 positions matching TRBD1. CDR3 length: 15 residues. Germline CDR1 and CDR2: SGHTS and YDEGEE. V was clipped by 0 bases and J by 3 bases; unmatched bases: 1. The CDR3 DNA reads as TGTGCCAGCAGCTTGGGGACAGGGCACACCGGGGAGCTGTTTTTT. Translated, it gives CASSLGTGHTGELFF.

This chain joins TRBV9 and TRBJ2-7; D not resolved. V was trimmed by 0 bases and J by 3 bases, leaving 10 bases between them. Germline lookup yields CDR1 SGDLS and CDR2 YYNGEE. The length of the CDR3 is 14 residues. Here the CDR3 reads CASSVGQDLYEQYF. The DNA of the CDR3 is TGTGCCAGCAGCGTAGGTCAGGACCTCTACGAGCAGTACTTC.

The chain combines TRBV18 with TRBJ2-5, with D perhaps matching TRBD1 (5 bases). The CDR3 contains 14 residues. The V end was cut by 0 bases, the J end by 4 bases, with 9 bases between. CDR1 and CDR2 (germline): KGHSH, LQKENI. The CDR3 nucleotides read TGTGCCAGCTCACCACCGGCAGGGTCAGAGACCCAGTACTTC. Its protein product is CASSPPAGSETQYF.

CDR3: CASSEHLQGTEAFF. The CDR3 nucleotides read TGTGCCAGCAGTGAACACCTCCAGGGGACTGAAGCTTTCTTT. This chain joins TRBV2 and TRBJ1-1, with D possibly TRBD1 on 6 matching bases. This CDR3 is built from 14 residues. Germline loops: CDR1 SNHLY, CDR2 FYNNEI. The V end lost 2 bases, the J end lost 5 bases, and 12 bases lay between the germline ends.

This chain links TRBV20-1 with TRBJ1-1, with D perhaps TRBD1 (6 bases). The length of the CDR3 is 14 residues. Trimming removed 1 base from V and 3 bases from J, with 12 bases in between. Germline V gene lookup returns CDR1 DFQATT and CDR2 SNEGSKA (reference sequence). The CDR3 coding sequence is TGCAGTGCTAGAGGGGCCAGGGGTCACACTGAAGCTTTCTTT. Translating gives CSARGARGHTEAFF.